This T cell receptor beta chain derives from a study of blood T cell repertoires in COVID-19 (dated by TCRdb to 2019 to 2021). For the wider study: Samples from collaborators originated in the United States, Italy and Spain and spanned both the acute and convalescent phases of COVID-19. The prospective study material was composed of cDNA or gDNA derived from T cells, B-cell-depleted T cells, or PBMCs. The dataset comprised deeply sampled blood TCRbeta repertoires from subjects exposed to, actively infected with, or recovered from COVID-19. The repertoires were made available in a free public database intended to serve as a resource for research on the immune response to SARS-CoV-2. The samples were drawn from two sources: the first 160 participants of the ongoing ImmuneRACE study, and 1,200 or so subjects contributed by 6 global collaborators. Nearly every sample came with metadata listing a de-identified subject ID, COVID-19 status, age in years and sex. Where available, HLA class I and class II types were taken from metadata supplied by the sample provider and were not determined by assay-based typing. Points the paper makes about the study in general: The quantity of clinical and demographic metadata differed by source and by participant and was supplied without curation.

TCRbeta CDR3 regions were amplified from genomic DNA by means of the immunoSEQ Assay, a bias-controlled multiplex PCR. For the original study's pipeline: The number of nucleated cells in each sample was estimated from the amplification of reference gene primers within the assay. To quantify the absolute abundance of each unique TCRbeta CDR3 rearrangement, sequence reads were collapsed and filtered. For each sample, productive Simpson clonality was calculated by taking the square root of Simpson's diversity index across productive rearrangements. TCRdb retrieved this table from immuneACCESS and kept in-frame rearrangements only. Not all clones are present; in checked studies, unresolved V genes account for under half, and no reason is known for the remainder. V and J calls and clone size are as listed in that table; D and trimming were resolved from the DNA. Recorded for this sample are about 370,000 clones; 80% to 90% of them occurred a single time. Of the sample, about 10% is held by the ten largest clones.

V and J are truncated by 7 bases and 1 base respectively, leaving an intervening sequence of 20 bases. The germline V gene (reference sequence) sets CDR1 to LNHDA and CDR2 to SQIVND. Reading from cysteine to phenylalanine, the CDR3 counts 17 amino acids. The read is trimmed to its CDR3 DNA, 51 bases read in frame from base 1. In the case of this clone: Its antigen is unknown. Base quality data are lacking; no much larger clone is found one base away.

One collaborating source in Seattle enrolled patients during active infection and followed them longitudinally through the course of disease. The collaborating institutions used their own protocols to collect whole blood in K2EDTA tubes. Collaborator samples were shipped for TCRbeta analysis as frozen whole blood, isolated PBMCs, or DNA extracted from either sample type. The chain joins TRBV19 to TRBJ2-4; the best D guess is TRBD1, with 5 bases matching. Sequenced material: peripheral blood. This receptor was obtained from a woman under 40 with COVID-19, enrolled during active disease. The nucleotides read TGTGCCAGTACCACACAAGCCTCAGGGCCCGCCAAAAACATTCAGTACTTC. It codes for CASTTQASGPAKNIQYF.